This note documents a single TCR beta chain sequence. Antigen: not known. A minimum of 7 million PBMCs was isolated per sample. Trimming removed 4 bases from V and 0 bases from J; junction bases left unmatched: 2. Germline-derived CDR1 and CDR2 are DFQATT and SNEGSKA (reference sequence). The CDR3 extends over 13 amino acids. The data were obtained in a study of blood T cells in healthy people across ages. The second PCR ran roughly 7 to 12 cycles with a sample-barcoded 5' primer and J-beta primers. From the 5' RACE reads, TCRdb called clonotypes with MiXCR, one entry per CDR3 protein. The table lists over 1,200,000 distinct CDR3 sequences, almost 60% of them singletons. Study-level points and caveats: Unsorted PBMC input precluded a conclusive naive versus antigen-experienced comparison.

The sequence was obtained from a man between 18 and 29 years old in good health. The sequenced sample consisted of blood. V is TRBV20-1 and J is TRBJ1-2; the match to TRBD1 covers 7 bases. DNA of the CDR3: TGCAGTGCTAAAGGGACAGCTAACTATGGCTACACCTTC. It translates to CSAKGTANYGYTF.